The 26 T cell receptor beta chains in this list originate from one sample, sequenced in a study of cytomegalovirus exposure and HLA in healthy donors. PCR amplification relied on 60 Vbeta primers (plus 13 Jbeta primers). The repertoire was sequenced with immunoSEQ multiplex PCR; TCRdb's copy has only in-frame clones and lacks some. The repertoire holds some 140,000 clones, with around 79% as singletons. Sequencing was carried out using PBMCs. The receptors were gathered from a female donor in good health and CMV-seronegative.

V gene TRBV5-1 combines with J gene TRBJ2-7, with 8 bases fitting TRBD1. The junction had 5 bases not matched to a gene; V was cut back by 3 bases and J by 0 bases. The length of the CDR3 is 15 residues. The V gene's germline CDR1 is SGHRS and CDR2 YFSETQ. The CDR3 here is CASSWYGQGSYEQYF. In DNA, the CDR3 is TGCGCCAGCAGCTGGTACGGACAGGGCTCCTACGAGCAGTACTTC.

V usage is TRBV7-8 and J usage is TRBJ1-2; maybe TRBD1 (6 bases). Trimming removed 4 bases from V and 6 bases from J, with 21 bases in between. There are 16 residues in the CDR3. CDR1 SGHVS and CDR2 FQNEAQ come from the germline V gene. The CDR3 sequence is CASSSEGGAGADGYTF. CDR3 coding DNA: TGTGCCAGCAGCTCCGAAGGGGGAGCAGGGGCTGATGGCTACACCTTC.

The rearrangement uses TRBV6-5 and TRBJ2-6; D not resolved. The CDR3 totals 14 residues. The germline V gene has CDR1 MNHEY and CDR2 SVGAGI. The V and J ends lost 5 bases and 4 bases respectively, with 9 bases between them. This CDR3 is CASSPGPGANVLTF. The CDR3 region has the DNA TGTGCCAGCAGTCCTGGGCCCGGGGCCAACGTCCTGACTTTC.

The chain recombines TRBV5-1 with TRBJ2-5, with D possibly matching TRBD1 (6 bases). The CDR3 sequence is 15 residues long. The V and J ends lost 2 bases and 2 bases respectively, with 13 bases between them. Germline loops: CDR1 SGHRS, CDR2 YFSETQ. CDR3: CASSLGQIRQETQYF. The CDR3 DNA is TGCGCCAGCAGCTTAGGACAGATTCGTCAAGAGACCCAGTACTTC.

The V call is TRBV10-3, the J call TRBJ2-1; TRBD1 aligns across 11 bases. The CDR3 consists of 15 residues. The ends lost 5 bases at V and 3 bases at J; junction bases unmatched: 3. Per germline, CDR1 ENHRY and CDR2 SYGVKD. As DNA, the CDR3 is TGTGCCATCAGTCCCGGGACAGGGGGCTACAATGAGCAGTTCTTC. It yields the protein CAISPGTGGYNEQFF.

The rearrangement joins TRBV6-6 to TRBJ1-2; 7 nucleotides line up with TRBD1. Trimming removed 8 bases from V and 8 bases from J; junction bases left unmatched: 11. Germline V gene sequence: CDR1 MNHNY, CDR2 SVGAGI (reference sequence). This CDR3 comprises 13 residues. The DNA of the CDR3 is TGTGCCAGCGGTAATCAGGGGGGTGAGGGCTACACCTTC. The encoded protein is CASGNQGGEGYTF.

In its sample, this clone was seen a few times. This CDR3 reads CASRKDRDYGYTF. The CDR3 DNA reads as TGTGCCAGCCGTAAGGACAGGGACTATGGCTACACCTTC. The chain employs TRBV27 and TRBJ1-2; TRBD1 aligns across 8 bases. Per the germline V gene, CDR1 is MNHEY and CDR2 is SMNVEV (reference sequence). CDR3 size: 13 residues. Losses at the gene ends were 8 bases for V and 3 bases for J; bases not matched to a gene: 5.

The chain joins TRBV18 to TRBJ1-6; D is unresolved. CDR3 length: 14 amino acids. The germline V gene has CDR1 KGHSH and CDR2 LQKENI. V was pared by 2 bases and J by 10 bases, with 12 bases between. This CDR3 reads CASSPSAGESPLHF. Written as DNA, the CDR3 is TGTGCCAGCTCACCATCCGCGGGAGAATCACCCCTCCACTTT.

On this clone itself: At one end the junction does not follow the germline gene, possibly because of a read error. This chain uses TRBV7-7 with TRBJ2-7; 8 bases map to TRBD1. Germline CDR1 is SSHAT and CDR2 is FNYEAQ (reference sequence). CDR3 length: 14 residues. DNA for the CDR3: TGTGCTAGCAGCCCCAGGGGGCCGGGGGACGAGCAGTACTTC. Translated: CASSPRGPGDEQYF. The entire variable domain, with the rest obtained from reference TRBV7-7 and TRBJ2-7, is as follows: GAGVSQSPRYKVTKRGQDVTLRCDPISSHATLYWYQQALGQGPEFLTYFNYEAQPDKSGLPSDRFSAERPEGSISTLTIQRTEQRDSAMYRCASSPRGPGDEQYFGPGTRLTVT.

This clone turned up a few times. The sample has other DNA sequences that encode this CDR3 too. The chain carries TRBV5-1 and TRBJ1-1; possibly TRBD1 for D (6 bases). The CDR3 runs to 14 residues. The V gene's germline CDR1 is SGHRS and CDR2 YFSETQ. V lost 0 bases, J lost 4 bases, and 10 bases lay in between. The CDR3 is CASSLGQGSTEAFF. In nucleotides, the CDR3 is TGCGCCAGCAGCTTGGGTCAGGGGAGCACTGAAGCTTTCTTT.

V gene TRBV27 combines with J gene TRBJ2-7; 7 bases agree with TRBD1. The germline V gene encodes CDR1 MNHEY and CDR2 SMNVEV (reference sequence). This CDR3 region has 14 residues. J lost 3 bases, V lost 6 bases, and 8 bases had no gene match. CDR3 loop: CASSPRHRGYEQYF. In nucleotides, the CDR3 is TGTGCCAGCAGCCCACGGCACAGGGGCTACGAGCAGTACTTC.

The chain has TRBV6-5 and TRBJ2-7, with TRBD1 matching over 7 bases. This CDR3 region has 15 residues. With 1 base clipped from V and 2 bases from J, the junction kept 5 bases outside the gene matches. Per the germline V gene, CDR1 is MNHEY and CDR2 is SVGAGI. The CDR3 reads CASSYYPGQTYEQYF. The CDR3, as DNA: TGTGCCAGCAGTTACTACCCGGGACAGACCTACGAGCAGTACTTC.

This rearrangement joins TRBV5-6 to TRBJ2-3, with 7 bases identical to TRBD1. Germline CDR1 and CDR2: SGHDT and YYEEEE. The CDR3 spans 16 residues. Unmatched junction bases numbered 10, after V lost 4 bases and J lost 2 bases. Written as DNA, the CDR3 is TGTGCCAGCAGCCCCACGGGCAGGGGGTTCACAGATACGCAGTATTTT. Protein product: CASSPTGRGFTDTQYF.

CDR3 residues: CASSILRGLGYDTQYF. For the CDR3, the DNA is TGTGCCAGCAGCATACTACGAGGACTAGGGTATGATACGCAGTATTTT. This sequence joins TRBV11-2 and TRBJ2-3; 7 bases map to TRBD2. Germline V lookup: CDR1 SGHAT, CDR2 FQNNGV. V shed 5 bases, J shed 6 bases, and the junction held 14 bases outside the gene matches. The CDR3 runs 16 residues. The full variable domain, rest sourced from reference TRBV11-2 and TRBJ2-3, is EAGVAQSPRYKIIEKRQSVAFWCNPISGHATLYWYQQILGQGPKLLIQFQNNGVVDDSQLPKDRFSAERLKGVDSTLKIQPAKLEDSAVYLCASSILRGLGYDTQYFGPGTRLTVL.

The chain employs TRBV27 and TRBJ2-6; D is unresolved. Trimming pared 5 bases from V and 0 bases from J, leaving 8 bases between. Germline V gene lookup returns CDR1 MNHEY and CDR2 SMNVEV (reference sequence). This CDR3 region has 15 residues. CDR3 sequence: CASSPELSGANVLTF. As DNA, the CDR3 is TGTGCCAGCAGTCCGGAGCTCTCTGGGGCCAACGTCCTGACTTTC.

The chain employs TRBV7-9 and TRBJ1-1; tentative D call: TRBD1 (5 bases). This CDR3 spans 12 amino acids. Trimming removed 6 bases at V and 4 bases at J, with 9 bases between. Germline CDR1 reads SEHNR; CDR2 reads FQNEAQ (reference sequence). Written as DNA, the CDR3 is TGTGCCAGCAGAGACAGAATCACTGAAGCTTTCTTT. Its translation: CASRDRITEAFF.

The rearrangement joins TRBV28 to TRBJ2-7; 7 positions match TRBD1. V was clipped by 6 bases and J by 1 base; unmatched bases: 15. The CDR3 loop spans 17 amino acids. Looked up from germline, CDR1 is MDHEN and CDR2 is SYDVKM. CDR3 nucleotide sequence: TGTGCCAGCAGCCGTGGGCCGGGACAGTTGATATCCTACGAGCAGTACTTC. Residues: CASSRGPGQLISYEQYF.

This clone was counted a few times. As DNA, the CDR3 is TGTGCCAGCAGCCCGGCGGCAGGTGGAGGCACTGAAGCTTTCTTT. Its protein is CASSPAAGGGTEAFF. The V and J genes are TRBV7-9 and TRBJ1-1; D unresolved. The germline gives CDR1 SEHNR, CDR2 FQNEAQ (reference sequence). Trimming removed 5 bases from V and 4 bases from J, with 17 bases in between. This CDR3 is 15 amino acids long.

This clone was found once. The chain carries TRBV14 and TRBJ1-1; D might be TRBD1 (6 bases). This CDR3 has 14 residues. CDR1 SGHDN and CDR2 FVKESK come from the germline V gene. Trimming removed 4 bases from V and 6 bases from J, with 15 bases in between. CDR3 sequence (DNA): TGTGCCAGCAGCCGAAACTACAGGGCCCCTGAAGCTTTCTTT. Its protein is CASSRNYRAPEAFF.

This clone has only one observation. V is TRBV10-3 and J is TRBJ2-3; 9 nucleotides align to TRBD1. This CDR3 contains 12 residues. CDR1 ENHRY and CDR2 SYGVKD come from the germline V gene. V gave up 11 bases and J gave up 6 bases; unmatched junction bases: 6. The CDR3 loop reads CAGGQGTDTQYF. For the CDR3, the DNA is TGTGCCGGCGGACAGGGGACCGATACGCAGTATTTT.

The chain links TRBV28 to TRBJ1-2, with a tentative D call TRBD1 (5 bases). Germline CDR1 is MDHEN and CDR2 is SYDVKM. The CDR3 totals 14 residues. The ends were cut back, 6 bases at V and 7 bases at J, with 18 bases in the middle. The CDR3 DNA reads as TGTGCCAGCAGCCCCGGGGGTGGCCGGGTTGGCTACACCTTC. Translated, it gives CASSPGGGRVGYTF.

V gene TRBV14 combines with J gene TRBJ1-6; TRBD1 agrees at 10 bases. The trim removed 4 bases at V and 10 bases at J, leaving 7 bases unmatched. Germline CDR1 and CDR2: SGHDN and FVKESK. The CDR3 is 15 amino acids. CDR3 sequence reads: CASSLRTGGSSPLHF. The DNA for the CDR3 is TGTGCCAGCAGCCTTAGGACAGGGGGTTCCTCACCCCTCCACTTT.

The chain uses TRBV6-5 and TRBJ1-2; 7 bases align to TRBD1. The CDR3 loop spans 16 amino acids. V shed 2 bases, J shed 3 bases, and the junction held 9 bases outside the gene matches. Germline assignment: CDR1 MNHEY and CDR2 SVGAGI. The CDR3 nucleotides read TGTGCCAGCAGTTACGGGCGGTGGCAGGGGGACTATGGCTACACCTTC. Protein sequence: CASSYGRWQGDYGYTF.

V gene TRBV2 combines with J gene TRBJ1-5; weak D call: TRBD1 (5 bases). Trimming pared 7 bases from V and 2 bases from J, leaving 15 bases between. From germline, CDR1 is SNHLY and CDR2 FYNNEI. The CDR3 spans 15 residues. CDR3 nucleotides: TGTGCCAGCACTCTTCAAGGGGAGGGCAATCAGCCCCAGCATTTT. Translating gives CASTLQGEGNQPQHF. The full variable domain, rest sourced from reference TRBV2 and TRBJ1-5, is EPEVTQTPSHQVTQMGQEVILRCVPISNHLYFYWYRQILGQKVEFLVSFYNNEISEKSEIFDDQFSVERPDGSNFTLKIRSTKLEDSAMYFCASTLQGEGNQPQHFGDGTRLSIL.

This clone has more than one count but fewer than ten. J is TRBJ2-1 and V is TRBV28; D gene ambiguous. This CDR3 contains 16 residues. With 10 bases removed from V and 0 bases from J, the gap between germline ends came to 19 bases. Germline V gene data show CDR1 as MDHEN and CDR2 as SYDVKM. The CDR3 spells CATLFTYGGSYNEQFF. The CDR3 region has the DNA TGTGCCACCCTCTTTACCTACGGTGGCTCCTACAATGAGCAGTTCTTC.

The chain's CDR3 is CASSSQTGDEQYF. As DNA, the CDR3 is TGCGCCAGCAGCAGCCAGACAGGGGACGAGCAGTACTTC. V usage is TRBV5-1 and J usage is TRBJ2-7; 8 nucleotides match TRBD1. Looked up from germline, CDR1 is SGHRS and CDR2 is YFSETQ. This CDR3 spans 13 amino acids. The trim removed 4 bases at V and 5 bases at J, leaving 5 bases unmatched. Supplemented by reference TRBV5-1 and TRBJ2-7, the full variable domain reads KAGVTQTPRYLIKTRGQQVTLSCSPISGHRSVSWYQQTPGQGLQFLFEYFSETQRNKGNFPGRFSGRQFSNSRSEMNVSTLELGDSALYLCASSSQTGDEQYFGPGTRLTVT.